Following are 6 T cell receptor beta chains from one sample sequenced in a study of molecular identifiers for immune sequencing clone quantification. TCRdb reanalysed the PCR reads using MiXCR and keeps one entry per CDR3 protein. Seen here are about 23,000 distinct CDR3 sequences, roughly a sixth observed once, and the top ten hold around 1%. The sample consisted of naive CD8+ T cells from blood, with Jurkat cell RNA spiked in. Sample subset: FACS-sorted CD8+CD4-CCR7+CD45RA+ naive T cells. The source is a human donor in good health. Some libraries in this study had Jurkat cell RNA spiked in.

In its sample, this clonotype was seen once. This could be a read error, since a much larger clone is one nucleotide away. The chain combines TRBV7-3 with TRBJ2-3; a weak D match, TRBD2 (5 bases). This CDR3 spans 15 amino acids. Looked up from germline, CDR1 is SGHTA and CDR2 is FQGTGA. CDR3 nucleotides: TGTGCCAGCAGCTTTGGTCTCTCTAGCACAGATACGCAGTGTTTT. It specifies CASSFGLSSTDTQCF. Full variable domain (rest looked up from reference TRBV7-3 and TRBJ2-3): GAGVSQTPSNKVTEKGKYVELRCDPISGHTALYWYRQSLGQGPEFLIYFQGTGAADDSGLPNDRFFAVRPEGSVSTLKIQRTERGDSAVYLCASSFGLSSTDTQCFGPGTRLTVL.

This clonotype showed up many times. This chain joins TRBV14 and TRBJ2-1; the D gene is possibly TRBD1 (6 bases). The CDR3 has 16 amino acids. Trimming took off 4 bases at V and 1 base at J, with 14 bases between the two ends. In germline, CDR1 is SGHDN, CDR2 FVKESK. The DNA for the CDR3 is TGTGCCAGCAGCCCCACCGGGGACAAGTCCTACAATGAGCAGTTCTTC. It translates to CASSPTGDKSYNEQFF.

This clonotype showed up many times. The CDR3 nucleotides read TGTGCCGTACAGGGGGCCCCCCAAGAGACCCAGTACTTC. It specifies CAVQGAPQETQYF. V usage is TRBV6-2 or TRBV6-3 and J usage is TRBJ2-5; TRBD1 matches 9 bases. Germline V gene data show CDR1 as MNHEY and CDR2 as SVGEGT. This CDR3 has 13 amino acids. With 11 bases clipped from V and 1 base from J, the junction kept 5 bases outside the gene matches.

Comments on this clonotype: This may be a read error, as it is one base from a much larger clone. This rearrangement joins TRBV6-5 to TRBJ1-3, with D hard to call. Per germline, CDR1 MNHEY and CDR2 SVGAGI. The CDR3 is 12 amino acids. The CDR3 reads CAGSPGGNTIYF. The CDR3 DNA is TGTGCCGGCAGCCCGGGGGGAAACACCATATATTTT.

This clonotype was counted only a few times. With a much larger clone just one base away, this may be a read error. The V and J genes are TRBV27 and TRBJ2-7; D possibly corresponds to TRBD1 (6 bases). Germline V lookup: CDR1 MNHEY, CDR2 SMNVEV (reference sequence). The CDR3 spans 13 residues. Written as DNA, the CDR3 is TGTGCCAGCAGCTTTACAGGGACCTACGAGCGGTACTTC. Translation: CASSFTGTYERYF.

This clonotype appeared many times. This sequence joins TRBV7-6 and TRBJ2-7; no clear D. CDR1 and CDR2 from the germline V gene are SGHVS and FNYEAQ. The CDR3 loop spans 17 amino acids. The V and J ends lost 5 bases and 4 bases respectively, with 24 bases between them. The CDR3 protein is CASSPYPHDGIGYEQYF. The CDR3 coding sequence is TGTGCCAGCAGCCCATATCCGCACGACGGAATCGGATACGAGCAGTACTTC.